These 5 T cell receptor beta chains were all obtained from the same sample, sequenced in a study of blood T cells in healthy people across ages. It was with a sample-barcoded 5' primer and a J-beta primer mix that a second PCR of roughly 7 to 12 cycles was run. TCRdb analysed the 5' RACE reads with MiXCR anew, one entry per CDR3 protein. This table has some 1.5 million distinct CDR3 sequences, 25% to 30% appearing once. Sequencing input: blood. The receptors were sampled from a young woman in good health.

This clonotype was counted between two and nine times. The chain has TRBV12-3 or TRBV12-4 and TRBJ1-2; TRBD1 is a possible D gene (6 bases). Trimming cost V 3 bases and J 4 bases, with 15 bases left between them. The CDR3 has 15 amino acids. CDR3 in amino acids: CASSFRGAQRYGYTF. Here the CDR3 DNA reads TGTGCCAGCAGTTTTCGGGGGGCGCAACGCTATGGCTACACCTTC.

V usage is TRBV7-2 and J usage is TRBJ2-1; 16 bases fit TRBD2. There are 16 residues in the CDR3. The V gene's germline CDR1 is SGHTA and CDR2 FQGNSA. After removal of 1 base from V and 9 bases from J, the junction contained 3 bases not matched to a gene. This CDR3 reads CASSLGGTSGRGEQFF. CDR3 nucleotide sequence: TGTGCCAGCAGCTTAGGGGGGACTAGCGGGAGGGGTGAGCAGTTCTTC.

This clonotype was recorded many times. The CDR3 is CASSELAGGLSSYNEQFF. CDR3 nucleotides: TGCGCCAGCAGTGAACTAGCGGGGGGACTAAGCTCCTACAATGAGCAGTTCTTC. The chain is built from TRBV5-1 and TRBJ2-1; 12 bases align to TRBD2. With 5 bases clipped from V and 0 bases from J, the junction kept 9 bases outside the gene matches. The CDR3 sequence is 18 residues long. Per the germline V gene, CDR1 is SGHRS and CDR2 is YFSETQ.

V gene TRBV5-1 combines with J gene TRBJ2-3, with 13 positions matching TRBD2. The germline CDR1 and CDR2 sequences are SGHRS and YFSETQ. V was clipped by 4 bases and J by 4 bases; unmatched bases: 9. This CDR3 region has 17 residues. CDR3 loop: CASSRRTSGSFPDTQYF. CDR3 sequence (DNA): TGCGCCAGCAGCCGGCGGACTAGCGGGAGCTTTCCAGATACGCAGTATTTT. The variable domain in full, completed from reference TRBV5-1 and TRBJ2-3, reads KAGVTQTPRYLIKTRGQQVTLSCSPISGHRSVSWYQQTPGQGLQFLFEYFSETQRNKGNFPGRFSGRQFSNSRSEMNVSTLELGDSALYLCASSRRTSGSFPDTQYFGPGTRLTVL.

This clonotype was picked up many times. V usage is TRBV4-3 and J usage is TRBJ2-7; 9 positions agree with TRBD1. Germline CDR1 is LGHNA and CDR2 is YSLEER. V lost 0 bases to trimming and J lost 6 bases; unmatched junction nucleotides: 9. The length of the CDR3 is 16 residues. The CDR3 DNA is TGCGCCAGCAGCCAAGATCGAGGGACAGGGATTGGCGAGCAGTACTTC. Translated: CASSQDRGTGIGEQYF.